This TCR beta chain is from a study of shared clonotypes between healthy human individuals. Per sorted-subset replicate PCR, input was approximately 180 ng DNA, representing 30,000 to 35,000 T cell genomes. Authors' processing steps: ImmunoSEQ yielded junction-only sequences lacking quality scores, so filtering differed. TCRdb keeps only in-frame clones here, not all; method: immunoSEQ multiplex PCR. That table is the source of V, J and clone size, and D and trimming were worked out from the DNA. The sample carries more than 1.2 million clones, 98% recorded once. This CDR3 has 14 residues. V was shortened by 4 bases and J by 4 bases, with 13 bases between the two germline ends. CDR1 MDHEN and CDR2 SYDVKM come from the germline V gene. In this sample, this clone turned up once. Its matching antigen is unknown. Study-level results: In this cohort, only blood was sampled, and tissue repertoires likely differ.

The donors, healthy adults who were HIV-negative, had experienced no recent acute infections or vaccinations. This receptor was obtained from a man aged 25 to 40 in good health. The sample consisted of naive CD4+ T cells sorted from blood. Specified subset: CD45RA+ positively selected. V gene TRBV28 combines with J gene TRBJ1-2; D perhaps matches TRBD1 (5 bases). CDR3: CASSSGAVGYGYTF. The CDR3 nucleotides read TGTGCCAGCAGTTCCGGGGCGGTGGGCTATGGCTACACCTTC.